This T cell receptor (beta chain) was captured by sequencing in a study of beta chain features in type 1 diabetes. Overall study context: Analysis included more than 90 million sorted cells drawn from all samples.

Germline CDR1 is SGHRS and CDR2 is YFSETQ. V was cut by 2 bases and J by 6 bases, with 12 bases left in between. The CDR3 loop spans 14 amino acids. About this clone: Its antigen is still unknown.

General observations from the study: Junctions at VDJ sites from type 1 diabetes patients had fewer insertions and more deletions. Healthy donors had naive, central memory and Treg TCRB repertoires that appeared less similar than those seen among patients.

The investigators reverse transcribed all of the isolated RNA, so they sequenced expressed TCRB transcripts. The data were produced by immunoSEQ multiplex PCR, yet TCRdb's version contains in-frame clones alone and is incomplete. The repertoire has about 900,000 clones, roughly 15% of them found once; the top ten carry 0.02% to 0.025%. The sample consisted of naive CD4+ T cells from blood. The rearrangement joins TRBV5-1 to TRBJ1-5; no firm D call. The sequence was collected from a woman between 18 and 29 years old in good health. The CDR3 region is CASSLDWERQPQHF. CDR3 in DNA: TGCGCCAGCAGCTTAGATTGGGAACGTCAGCCCCAGCATTTT.